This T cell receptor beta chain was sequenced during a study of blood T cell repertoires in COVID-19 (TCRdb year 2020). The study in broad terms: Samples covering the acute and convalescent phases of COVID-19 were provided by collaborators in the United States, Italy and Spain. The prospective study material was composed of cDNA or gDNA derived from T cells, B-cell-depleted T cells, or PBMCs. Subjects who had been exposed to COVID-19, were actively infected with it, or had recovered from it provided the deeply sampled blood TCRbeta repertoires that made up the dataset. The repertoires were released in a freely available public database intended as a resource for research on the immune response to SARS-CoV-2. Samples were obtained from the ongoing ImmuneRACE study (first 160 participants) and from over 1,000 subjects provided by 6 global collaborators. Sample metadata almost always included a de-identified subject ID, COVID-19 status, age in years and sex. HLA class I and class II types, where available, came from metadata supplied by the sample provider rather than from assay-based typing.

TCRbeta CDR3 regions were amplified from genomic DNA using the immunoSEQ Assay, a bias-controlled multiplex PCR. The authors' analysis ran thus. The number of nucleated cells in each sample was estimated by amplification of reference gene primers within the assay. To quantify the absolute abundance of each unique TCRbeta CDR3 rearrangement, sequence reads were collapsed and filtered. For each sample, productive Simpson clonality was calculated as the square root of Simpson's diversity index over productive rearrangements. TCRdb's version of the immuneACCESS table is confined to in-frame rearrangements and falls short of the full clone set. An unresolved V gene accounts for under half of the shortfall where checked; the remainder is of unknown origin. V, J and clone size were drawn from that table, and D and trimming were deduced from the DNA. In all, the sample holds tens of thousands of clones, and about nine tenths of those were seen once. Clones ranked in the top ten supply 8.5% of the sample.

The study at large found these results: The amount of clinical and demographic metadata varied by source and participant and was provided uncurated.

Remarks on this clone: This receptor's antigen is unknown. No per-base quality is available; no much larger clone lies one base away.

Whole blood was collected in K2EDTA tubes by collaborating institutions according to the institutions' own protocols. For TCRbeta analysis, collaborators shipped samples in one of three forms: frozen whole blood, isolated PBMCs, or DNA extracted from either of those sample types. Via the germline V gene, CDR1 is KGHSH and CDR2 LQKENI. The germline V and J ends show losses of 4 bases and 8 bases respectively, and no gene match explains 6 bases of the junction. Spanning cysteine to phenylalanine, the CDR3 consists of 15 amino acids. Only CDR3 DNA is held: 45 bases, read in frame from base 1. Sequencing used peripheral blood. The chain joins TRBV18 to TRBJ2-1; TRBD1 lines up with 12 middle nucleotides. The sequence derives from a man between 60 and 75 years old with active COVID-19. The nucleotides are TGTGCCAGCTCACAAGGGACAGGGGGCTCCGATGAGCAGTTCTTC. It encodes CASSQGTGGSDEQFF.